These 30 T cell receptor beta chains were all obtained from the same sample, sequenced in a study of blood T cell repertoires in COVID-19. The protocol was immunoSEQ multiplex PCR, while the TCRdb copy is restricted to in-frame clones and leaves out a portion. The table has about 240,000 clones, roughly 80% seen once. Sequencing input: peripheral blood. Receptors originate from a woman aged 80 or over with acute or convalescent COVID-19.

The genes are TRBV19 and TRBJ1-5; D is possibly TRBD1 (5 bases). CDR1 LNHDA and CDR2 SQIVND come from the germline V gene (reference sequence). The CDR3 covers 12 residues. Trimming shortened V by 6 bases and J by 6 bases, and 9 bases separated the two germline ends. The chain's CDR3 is CASRVGVQPQHF. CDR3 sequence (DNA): TGTGCCAGTAGGGTAGGGGTTCAGCCCCAGCATTTT.

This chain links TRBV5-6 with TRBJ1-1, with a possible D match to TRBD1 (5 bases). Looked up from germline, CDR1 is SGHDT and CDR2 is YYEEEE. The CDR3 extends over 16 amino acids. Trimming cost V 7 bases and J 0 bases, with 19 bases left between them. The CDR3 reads CASSALQVALNTEAFF. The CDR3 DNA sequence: TGTGCCAGCTCCGCGTTACAGGTAGCATTGAACACTGAAGCTTTCTTT.

The CDR3 DNA follows: TGTGCCAGCAGCTTGGAATGGACGGTGGGAGCTGAAGCTTTCTTT. Its translation: CASSLEWTVGAEAFF. The chain is built from TRBV5-4 and TRBJ1-1; D remains unclear. The CDR3 runs 15 residues. Between the trimmed V and J ends, which lost 0 bases and 6 bases, there was a span of 15 bases. From germline, CDR1 is SGHNT and CDR2 YYREEE (reference sequence).

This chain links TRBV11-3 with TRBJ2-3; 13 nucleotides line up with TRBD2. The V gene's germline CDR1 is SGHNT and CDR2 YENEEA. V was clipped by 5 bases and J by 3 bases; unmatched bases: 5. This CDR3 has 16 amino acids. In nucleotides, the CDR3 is TGTGCCAGCAGCAGGACTAGCGGGGGTCTTACAGATACGCAGTATTTT. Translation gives CASSRTSGGLTDTQYF.

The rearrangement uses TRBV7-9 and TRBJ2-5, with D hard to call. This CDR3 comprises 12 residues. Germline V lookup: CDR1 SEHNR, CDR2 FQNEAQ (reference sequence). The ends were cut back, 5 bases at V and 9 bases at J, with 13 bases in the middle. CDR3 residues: CASSPDPRPQYF. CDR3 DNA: TGTGCCAGCAGCCCCGACCCGCGGCCCCAGTACTTC. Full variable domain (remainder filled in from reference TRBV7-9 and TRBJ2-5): DTGVSQNPRHKITKRGQNVTFRCDPISEHNRLYWYRQTLGQGPEFLTYFQNEAQLEKSRLLSDRFSAERPKGSFSTLEIQRTEQGDSAMYLCASSPDPRPQYFGPGTRLLVL.

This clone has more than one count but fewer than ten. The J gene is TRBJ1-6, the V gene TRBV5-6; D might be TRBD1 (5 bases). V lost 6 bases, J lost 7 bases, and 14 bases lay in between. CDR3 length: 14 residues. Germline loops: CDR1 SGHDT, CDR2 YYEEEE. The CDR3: CASTLDRMNSPLHF. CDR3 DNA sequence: TGTGCCAGCACCCTAGACAGAATGAATTCACCCCTCCACTTT.

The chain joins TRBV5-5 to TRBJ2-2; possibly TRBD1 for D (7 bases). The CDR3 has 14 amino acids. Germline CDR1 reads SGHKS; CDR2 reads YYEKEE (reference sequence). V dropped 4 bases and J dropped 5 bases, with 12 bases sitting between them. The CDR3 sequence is CASSDQGGTGELFF. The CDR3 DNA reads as TGTGCCAGCAGCGATCAGGGGGGAACCGGGGAGCTGTTTTTT.

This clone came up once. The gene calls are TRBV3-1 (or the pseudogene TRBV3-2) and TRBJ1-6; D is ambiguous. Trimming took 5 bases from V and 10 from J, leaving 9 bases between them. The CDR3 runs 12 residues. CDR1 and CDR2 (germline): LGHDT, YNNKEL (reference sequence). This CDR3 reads CASSFRESPLHF. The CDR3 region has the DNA TGTGCCAGCAGCTTCCGGGAGTCACCCCTCCACTTT.

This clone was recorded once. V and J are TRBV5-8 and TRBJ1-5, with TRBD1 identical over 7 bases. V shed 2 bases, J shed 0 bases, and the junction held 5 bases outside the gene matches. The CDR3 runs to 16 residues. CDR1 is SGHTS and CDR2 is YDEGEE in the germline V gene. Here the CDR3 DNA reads TGTGCCAGCAGCTTCAGACAGGGATATAGCAATCAGCCCCAGCATTTT. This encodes CASSFRQGYSNQPQHF.

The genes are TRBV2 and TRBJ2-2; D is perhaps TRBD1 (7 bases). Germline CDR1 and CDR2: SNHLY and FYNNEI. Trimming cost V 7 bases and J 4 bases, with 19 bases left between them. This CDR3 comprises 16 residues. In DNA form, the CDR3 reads TGTGCCAGCACCGAATCCCCCCAGGGGGGCACCGGGGAGCTGTTTTTT. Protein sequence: CASTESPQGGTGELFF.

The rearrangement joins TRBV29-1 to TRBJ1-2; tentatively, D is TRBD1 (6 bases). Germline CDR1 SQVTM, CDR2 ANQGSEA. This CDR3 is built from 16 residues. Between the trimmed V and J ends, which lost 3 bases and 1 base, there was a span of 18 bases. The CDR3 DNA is TGCAGCGTTGAGCGGGGGGCGACTGGTTATAACTATGGCTACACCTTC. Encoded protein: CSVERGATGYNYGYTF.

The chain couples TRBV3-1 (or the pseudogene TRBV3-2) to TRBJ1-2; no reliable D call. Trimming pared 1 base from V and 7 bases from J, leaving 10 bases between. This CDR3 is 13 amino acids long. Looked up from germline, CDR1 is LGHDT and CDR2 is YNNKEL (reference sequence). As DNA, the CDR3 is TGTGCCAGCAGCCAAGGACCCGGGATTGGCTACACCTTC. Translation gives CASSQGPGIGYTF.

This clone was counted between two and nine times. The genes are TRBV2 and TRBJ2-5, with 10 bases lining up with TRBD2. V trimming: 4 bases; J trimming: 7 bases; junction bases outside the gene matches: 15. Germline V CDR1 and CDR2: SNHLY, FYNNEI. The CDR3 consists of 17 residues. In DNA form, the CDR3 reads TGTGCCAGCAGTGGTGCTAGCGGGGGAACCCGATTGGTGACCCAGTACTTC. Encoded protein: CASSGASGGTRLVTQYF.

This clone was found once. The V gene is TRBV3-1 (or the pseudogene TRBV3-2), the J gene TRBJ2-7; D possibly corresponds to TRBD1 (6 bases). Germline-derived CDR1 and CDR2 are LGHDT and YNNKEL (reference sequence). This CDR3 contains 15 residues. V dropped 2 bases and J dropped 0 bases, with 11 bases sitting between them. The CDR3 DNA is TGTGCCAGCAGCCAAAACACGGGACACTCCTACGAGCAGTACTTC. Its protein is CASSQNTGHSYEQYF.

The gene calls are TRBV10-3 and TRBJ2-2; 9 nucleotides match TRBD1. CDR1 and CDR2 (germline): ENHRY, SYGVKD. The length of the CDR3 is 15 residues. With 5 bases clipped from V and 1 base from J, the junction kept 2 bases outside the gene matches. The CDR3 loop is CAISPGQGNTGELFF. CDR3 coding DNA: TGTGCCATCAGTCCGGGACAGGGGAACACCGGGGAGCTGTTTTTT.

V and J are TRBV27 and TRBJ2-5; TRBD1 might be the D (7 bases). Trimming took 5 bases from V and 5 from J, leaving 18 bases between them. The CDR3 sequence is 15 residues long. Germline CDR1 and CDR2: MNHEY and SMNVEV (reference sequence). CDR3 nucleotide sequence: TGTGCCAGCAGTCCAGTGACAGGGAGGTCGGAGACCCAGTACTTC. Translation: CASSPVTGRSETQYF.

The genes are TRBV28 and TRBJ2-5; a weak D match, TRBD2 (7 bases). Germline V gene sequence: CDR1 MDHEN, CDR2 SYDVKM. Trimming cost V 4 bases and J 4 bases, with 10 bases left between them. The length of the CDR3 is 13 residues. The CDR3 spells CASSSRGRETQYF. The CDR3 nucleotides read TGTGCCAGCAGTTCGCGGGGGCGAGAGACCCAGTACTTC.

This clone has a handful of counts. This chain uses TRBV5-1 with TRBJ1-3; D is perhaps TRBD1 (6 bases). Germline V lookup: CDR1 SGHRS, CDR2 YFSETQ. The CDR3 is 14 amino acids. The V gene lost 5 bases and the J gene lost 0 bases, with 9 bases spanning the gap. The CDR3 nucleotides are TGCGCCAGCAGGGCAGGGGCCTCTGGAAACACCATATATTTT. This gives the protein CASRAGASGNTIYF.

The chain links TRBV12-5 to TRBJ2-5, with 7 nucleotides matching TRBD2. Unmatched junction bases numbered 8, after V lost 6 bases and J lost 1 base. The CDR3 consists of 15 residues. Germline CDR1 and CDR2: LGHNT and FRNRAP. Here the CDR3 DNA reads TGTGCTAGTGGGCCCGGACTAGGGATCCAAGAGACCCAGTACTTC. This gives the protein CASGPGLGIQETQYF.

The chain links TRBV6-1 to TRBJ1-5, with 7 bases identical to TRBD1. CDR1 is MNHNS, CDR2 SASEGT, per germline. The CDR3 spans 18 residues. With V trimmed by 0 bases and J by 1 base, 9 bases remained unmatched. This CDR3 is CASSEAVTGSVSNQPQHF. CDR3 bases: TGTGCCAGCAGTGAAGCAGTGACAGGGTCGGTCAGCAATCAGCCCCAGCATTTT.

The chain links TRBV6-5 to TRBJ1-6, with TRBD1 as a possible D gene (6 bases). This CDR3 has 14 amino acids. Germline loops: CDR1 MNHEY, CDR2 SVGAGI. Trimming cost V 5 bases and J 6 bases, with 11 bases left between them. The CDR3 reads CASSHPDSNSPLHF. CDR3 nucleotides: TGTGCCAGCAGTCACCCGGACAGTAATTCACCCCTCCACTTT.

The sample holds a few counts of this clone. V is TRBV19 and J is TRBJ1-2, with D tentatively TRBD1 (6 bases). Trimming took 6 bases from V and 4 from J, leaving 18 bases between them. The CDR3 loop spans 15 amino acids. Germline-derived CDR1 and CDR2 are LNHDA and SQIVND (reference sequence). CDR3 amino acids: CASSRTERTSYGYTF. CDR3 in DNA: TGTGCCAGTAGCCGGACAGAAAGGACTAGCTATGGCTACACCTTC.

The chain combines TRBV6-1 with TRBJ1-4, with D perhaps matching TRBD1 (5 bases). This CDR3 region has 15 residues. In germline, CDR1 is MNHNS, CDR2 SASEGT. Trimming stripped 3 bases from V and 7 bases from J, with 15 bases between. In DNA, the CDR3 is TGTGCCAGCAGTGACGGCAGGGTAAAGAGTGAAAAACTGTTTTTT. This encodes CASSDGRVKSEKLFF.

Here the CDR3 reads CASSPPPRETQYF. CDR3 nucleotide sequence: TGTGCCAGCTCACCACCCCCTAGGGAGACCCAGTACTTC. The V gene is TRBV18, the J gene TRBJ2-5; no reliable D call. Germline V gene lookup returns CDR1 KGHSH and CDR2 LQKENI. Trimming left V 0 bases short and J 5 bases short, with 7 bases between. CDR3 length equals 13 residues. Variable domain in full (rest from reference TRBV18 and TRBJ2-5): NAGVMQNPRHLVRRRGQEARLRCSPMKGHSHVYWYRQLPEEGLKFMVYLQKENIIDESGMPKERFSAEFPKEGPSILRIQQVVRGDSAAYFCASSPPPRETQYFGPGTRLLVL.

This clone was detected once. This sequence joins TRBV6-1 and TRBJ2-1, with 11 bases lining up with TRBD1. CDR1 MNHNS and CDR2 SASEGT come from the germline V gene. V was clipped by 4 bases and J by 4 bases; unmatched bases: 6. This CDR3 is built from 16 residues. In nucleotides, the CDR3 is TGTGCCAGCAGTGTAACCGGGACAGGGGGTTACAATGAGCAGTTCTTC. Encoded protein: CASSVTGTGGYNEQFF.

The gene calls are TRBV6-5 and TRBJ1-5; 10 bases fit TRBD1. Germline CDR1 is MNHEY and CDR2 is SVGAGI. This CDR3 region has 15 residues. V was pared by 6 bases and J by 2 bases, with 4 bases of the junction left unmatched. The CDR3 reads CASRAGTGGNQPQHF. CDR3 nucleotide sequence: TGTGCCAGCAGGGCCGGGACAGGGGGCAATCAGCCCCAGCATTTT.

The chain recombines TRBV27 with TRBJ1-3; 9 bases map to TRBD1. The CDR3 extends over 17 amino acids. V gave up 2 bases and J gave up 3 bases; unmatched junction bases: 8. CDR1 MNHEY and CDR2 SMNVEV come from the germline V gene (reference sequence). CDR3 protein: CASSLRLGTGSGNTIYF. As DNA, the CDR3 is TGTGCCAGCAGTTTAAGGCTTGGGACAGGGAGTGGAAACACCATATATTTT.

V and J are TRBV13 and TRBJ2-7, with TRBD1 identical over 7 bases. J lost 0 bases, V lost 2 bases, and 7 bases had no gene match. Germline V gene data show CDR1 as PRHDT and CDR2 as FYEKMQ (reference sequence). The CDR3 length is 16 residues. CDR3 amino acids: CASSLRGRQGSYEQYF. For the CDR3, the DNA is TGTGCCAGCAGCTTACGTGGGAGACAGGGCTCCTACGAGCAGTACTTC.

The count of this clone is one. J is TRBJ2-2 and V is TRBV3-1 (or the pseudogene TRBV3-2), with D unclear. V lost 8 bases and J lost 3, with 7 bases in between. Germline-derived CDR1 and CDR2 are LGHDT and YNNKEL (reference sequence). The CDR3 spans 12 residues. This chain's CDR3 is CASRVHTGELFF. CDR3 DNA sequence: TGTGCCAGCCGCGTGCACACCGGGGAGCTGTTTTTT.

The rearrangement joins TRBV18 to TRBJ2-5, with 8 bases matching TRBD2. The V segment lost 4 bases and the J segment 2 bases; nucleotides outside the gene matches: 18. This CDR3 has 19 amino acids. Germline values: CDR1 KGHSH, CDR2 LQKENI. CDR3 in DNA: TGTGCCAGCTCACTTTCGGGAGGCCGTTGGGCTAGCGGGCAAGAGACCCAGTACTTC. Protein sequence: CASSLSGGRWASGQETQYF.